This T cell receptor beta chain was captured in a study of cytomegalovirus exposure and HLA in healthy donors. Findings of the study overall: CMV antigen specificity was confirmed in vitro for a few CMV-associated chains. Over 150 TCR beta chains were listed as cytomegalovirus-associated.

This clone was seen once. Antigen: not known. V was trimmed by 2 bases and J by 2 bases, leaving 18 bases between them. The CDR3 is made up of 18 amino acids. CDR1 is LGHNA and CDR2 is YNFKEQ in the germline V gene. Only in-frame clones appear in the TCRdb table, and some are missing; sequencing was by immunoSEQ multiplex PCR. The sample shows around 260,000 clones, 80% to 95% of them seen only once. The donors were members of the validation cohort comprising over 100 subjects, separate from the roughly 680-subject first cohort. This TCR came from a woman aged 25 to 39 in good health and CMV-seronegative. The chain carries TRBV4-2 and TRBJ2-2; a weak D match, TRBD1 (6 bases). What was sequenced was PBMCs. This CDR3 is CASSQIPGAGSNTGELFF. CDR3 DNA: TGTGCCAGCAGCCAAATCCCAGGGGCGGGTTCCAACACCGGGGAGCTGTTTTTT.